This T cell receptor beta chain was observed in a study of T cell repertoires in cytomegalovirus infection. At the level of the study: Well-studied HLA-B-restricted CMV epitopes were used in the study alongside recently identified HLA-C-restricted ones. CMV infection and matching HLA type were both indicated by public TCR beta signatures. Findings and caveats of the study: Clonotype analysis showed dominance of the ex vivo response by HLA-C-restricted CMV-specific TCR beta clonotypes. Carriers of CMV plus the relevant HLA were identified by cumulative public TCR beta family frequency.

From the reads, TCRdb called clonotypes with MiXCR, one entry per CDR3 protein. The sample lists 900,000 to 950,000 distinct CDR3 sequences; 25% to 40% were seen once. For this clonotype: Its specificity is unknown.

This CDR3 has 13 residues. Germline lookup yields CDR1 SEHNR and CDR2 FQNEAQ (reference sequence). Trimming removed 5 bases at V and 9 bases at J, with 16 bases between. The rearrangement links TRBV7-9 to TRBJ2-5; D ambiguous. The sequencing here drew on cultured CD8+ T cells from PBMCs, taken from culture after CMV antigen stimulation. The TCR originated in a human donor in good health (CMV status not recorded). Some clones in this sample may be carry-over from other donors' samples. CDR3 nucleotides: TGTGCCAGCAGCCTGGAGCCCCGACGGGCCCAGTACTTC. It specifies CASSLEPRRAQYF.